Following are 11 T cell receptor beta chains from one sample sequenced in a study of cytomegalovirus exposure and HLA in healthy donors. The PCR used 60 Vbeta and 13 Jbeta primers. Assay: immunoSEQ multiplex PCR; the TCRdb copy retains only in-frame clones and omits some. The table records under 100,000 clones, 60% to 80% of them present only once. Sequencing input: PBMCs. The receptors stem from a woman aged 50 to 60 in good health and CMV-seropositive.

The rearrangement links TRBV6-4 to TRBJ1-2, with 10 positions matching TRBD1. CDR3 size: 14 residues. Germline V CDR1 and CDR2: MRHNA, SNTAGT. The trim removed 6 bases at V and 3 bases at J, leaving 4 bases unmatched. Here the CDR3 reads CASSAGTGDYGYTF. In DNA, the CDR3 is TGTGCCAGCAGCGCCGGGACAGGGGACTATGGCTACACCTTC.

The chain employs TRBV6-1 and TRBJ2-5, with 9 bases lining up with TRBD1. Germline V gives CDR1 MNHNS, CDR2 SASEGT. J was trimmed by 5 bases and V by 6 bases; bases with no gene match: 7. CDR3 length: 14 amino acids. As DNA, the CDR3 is TGTGCCAGCAGCACCGTCGGGACAGGGGAGACCCAGTACTTC. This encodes CASSTVGTGETQYF.

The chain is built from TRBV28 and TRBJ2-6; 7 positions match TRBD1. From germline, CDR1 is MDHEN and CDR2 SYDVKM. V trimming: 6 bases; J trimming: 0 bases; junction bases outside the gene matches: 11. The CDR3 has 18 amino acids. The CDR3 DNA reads TGTGCCAGCAGGTTCGGCCGGACAGGAGGCTCTGGGGCCAACGTCCTGACTTTC. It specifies CASRFGRTGGSGANVLTF. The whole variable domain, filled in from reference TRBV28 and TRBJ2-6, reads DVKVTQSSRYLVKRTGEKVFLECVQDMDHENMFWYRQDPGLGLRLIYFSYDVKMKEKGDIPEGYSVSREKKERFSLILESASTNQTSMYLCASRFGRTGGSGANVLTFGAGSRLTVL.

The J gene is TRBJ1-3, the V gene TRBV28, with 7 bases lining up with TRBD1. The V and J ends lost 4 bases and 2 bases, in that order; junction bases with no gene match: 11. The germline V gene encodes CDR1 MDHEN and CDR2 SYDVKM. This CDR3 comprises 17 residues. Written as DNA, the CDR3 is TGTGCCAGCAGTTCCTTTAGAGACAGGGCAGCTGGAAACACCATATATTTT. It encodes CASSSFRDRAAGNTIYF.

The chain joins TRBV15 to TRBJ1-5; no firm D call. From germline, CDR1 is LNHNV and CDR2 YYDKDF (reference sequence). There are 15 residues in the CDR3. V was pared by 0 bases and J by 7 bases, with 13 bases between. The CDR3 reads CATSRDLGLRQPQHF. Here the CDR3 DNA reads TGTGCCACCAGCAGAGATCTTGGGCTCCGGCAGCCCCAGCATTTT.

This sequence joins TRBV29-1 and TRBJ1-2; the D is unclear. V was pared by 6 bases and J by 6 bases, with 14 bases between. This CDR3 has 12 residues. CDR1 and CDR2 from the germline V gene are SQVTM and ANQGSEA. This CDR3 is CSVVDLLDGYTF. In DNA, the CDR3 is TGCAGCGTCGTAGATCTCTTGGATGGCTACACCTTC.

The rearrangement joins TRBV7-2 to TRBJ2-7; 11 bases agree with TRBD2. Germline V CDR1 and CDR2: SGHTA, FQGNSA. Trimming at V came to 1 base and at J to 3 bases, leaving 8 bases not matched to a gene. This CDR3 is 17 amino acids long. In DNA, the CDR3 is TGTGCCAGCAGCTTAGTTCTTAGCGGGAGGGCCAACTACGAGCAGTACTTC. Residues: CASSLVLSGRANYEQYF.

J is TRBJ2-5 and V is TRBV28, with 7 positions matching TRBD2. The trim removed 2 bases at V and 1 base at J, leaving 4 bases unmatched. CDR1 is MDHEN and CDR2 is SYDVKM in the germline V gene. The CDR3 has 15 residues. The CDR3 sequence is CASSLGASGQETQYF. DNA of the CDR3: TGTGCCAGCAGTTTAGGTGCTAGCGGCCAAGAGACCCAGTACTTC. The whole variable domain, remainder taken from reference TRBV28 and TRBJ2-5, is DVKVTQSSRYLVKRTGEKVFLECVQDMDHENMFWYRQDPGLGLRLIYFSYDVKMKEKGDIPEGYSVSREKKERFSLILESASTNQTSMYLCASSLGASGQETQYFGPGTRLLVL.

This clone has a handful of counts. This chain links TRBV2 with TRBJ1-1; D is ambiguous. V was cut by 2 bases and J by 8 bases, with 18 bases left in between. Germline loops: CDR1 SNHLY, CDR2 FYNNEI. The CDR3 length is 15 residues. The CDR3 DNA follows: TGTGCCAGCAGTGAAACCGTGGGAGGGCTGGCGGAAGCTTTCTTT. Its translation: CASSETVGGLAEAFF.

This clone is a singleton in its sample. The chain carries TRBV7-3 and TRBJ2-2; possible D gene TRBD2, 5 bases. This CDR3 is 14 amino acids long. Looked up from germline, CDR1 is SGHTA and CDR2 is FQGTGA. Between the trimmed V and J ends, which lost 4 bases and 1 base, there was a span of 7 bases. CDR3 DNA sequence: TGTGCCAGCAGCTCAAGCGGGAACACCGGGGAGCTGTTTTTT. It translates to CASSSSGNTGELFF.

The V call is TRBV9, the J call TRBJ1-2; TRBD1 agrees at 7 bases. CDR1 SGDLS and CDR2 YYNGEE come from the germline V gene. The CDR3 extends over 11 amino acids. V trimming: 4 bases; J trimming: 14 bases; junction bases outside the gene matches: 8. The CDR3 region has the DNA TGTGCCAGCAGCTTAGGGACAGCGGGGACCTTC. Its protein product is CASSLGTAGTF.